These 22 T cell receptor beta chains share one sample of origin, sequenced in a study of blood T cell repertoires in COVID-19. Here immunoSEQ multiplex PCR was the method, and the copy in TCRdb shows in-frame clones only, minus some. The sample yields some 150,000 clones, around 84% seen once. Sequencing used peripheral blood. The receptors stem from a man aged 65-85 years with acute or convalescent COVID-19.

The gene calls are TRBV7-8 and TRBJ2-2; 10 nucleotides line up with TRBD2. The CDR3 runs to 15 residues. Germline-derived CDR1 and CDR2 are SGHVS and FQNEAQ. Unmatched junction bases numbered 0, after V lost 4 bases and J lost 1 base. The DNA for the CDR3 is TGTGCCAGCAGCTCTAGCGGGGGGAACACCGGGGAGCTGTTTTTT. Translated: CASSSSGGNTGELFF.

J is TRBJ2-4 and V is TRBV3-1 (or the pseudogene TRBV3-2); 7 nucleotides agree with TRBD2. V trimming: 4 bases; J trimming: 1 base; junction bases outside the gene matches: 13. This CDR3 is built from 18 residues. CDR1 is LGHDT, CDR2 YNNKEL, per germline (reference sequence). DNA of the CDR3: TGTGCCAGCAGCCCAAAGAGGGAGGGTGGCGTGGCCAAAAACATTCAGTACTTC. Amino acids: CASSPKREGGVAKNIQYF.

This rearrangement joins TRBV5-1 to TRBJ2-3, with 7 bases matching TRBD1. CDR3 length equals 15 residues. Germline V CDR1 and CDR2: SGHRS, YFSETQ. Trimming removed 4 bases from V and 5 bases from J; junction bases left unmatched: 10. CDR3 DNA sequence: TGCGCCAGCAGCGGTACAGGGGTTGTCGGAGATACGCAGTATTTT. This sequence encodes CASSGTGVVGDTQYF. Full variable domain (rest looked up from reference TRBV5-1 and TRBJ2-3): KAGVTQTPRYLIKTRGQQVTLSCSPISGHRSVSWYQQTPGQGLQFLFEYFSETQRNKGNFPGRFSGRQFSNSRSEMNVSTLELGDSALYLCASSGTGVVGDTQYFGPGTRLTVL.

This clone has a count of ten or more. The V gene is TRBV5-4, the J gene TRBJ1-2; tentatively, D is TRBD1 (6 bases). With 0 bases removed from V and 2 bases from J, the gap between germline ends came to 17 bases. Germline CDR1 reads SGHNT; CDR2 reads YYREEE (reference sequence). The CDR3 spans 17 residues. CDR3 residues: CASSLALRSQGNYGYTF. CDR3 nucleotides: TGTGCCAGCAGCTTGGCCCTACGGTCGCAGGGGAACTATGGCTACACCTTC.

The rearrangement links TRBV19 to TRBJ1-5, with 12 bases identical to TRBD1. Germline trimming cut 3 bases from V and 6 bases from J; bases unmatched to any gene: 3. In germline, CDR1 is LNHDA, CDR2 SQIVND (reference sequence). There are 15 residues in the CDR3. CDR3 amino acids: CASSMGQGAVQPQHF. For the CDR3, the DNA is TGTGCCAGTAGTATGGGACAGGGGGCTGTTCAGCCCCAGCATTTT. Together with reference TRBV19 and TRBJ1-5, the CDR3 gives the full variable domain: DGGITQSPKYLFRKEGQNVTLSCEQNLNHDAMYWYRQDPGQGLRLIYYSQIVNDFQKGDIAEGYSVSREKKESFPLTVTSAQKNPTAFYLCASSMGQGAVQPQHFGDGTRLSIL.

V gene TRBV4-2 combines with J gene TRBJ1-4; unclear D gene. Germline CDR1 and CDR2: LGHNA and YNFKEQ. The CDR3 contains 15 residues. V was clipped by 3 bases and J by 0 bases, with 8 bases between them. The CDR3 loop reads CASSQSQATNEKLFF. The CDR3, as DNA: TGTGCCAGCAGCCAGTCGCAGGCAACTAATGAAAAACTGTTTTTT.

This chain joins TRBV6-6 and TRBJ2-7; 8 bases map to TRBD1. CDR1 and CDR2 (germline): MNHNY, SVGAGI (reference sequence). Losses at the gene ends were 6 bases for V and 0 bases for J; bases not matched to a gene: 4. The CDR3 has 14 residues. CDR3 nucleotides: TGTGCCAGCAGCCTTGGACAGGGCTCCTACGAGCAGTACTTC. It translates to CASSLGQGSYEQYF.

The V call is TRBV24-1, the J call TRBJ2-3; 9 bases match TRBD1. The CDR3 covers 13 residues. Trimming removed 9 bases from V and 6 bases from J; junction bases left unmatched: 6. Germline lookup yields CDR1 KGHDR and CDR2 SFDVKD. CDR3 protein: CATVGQGGDTQYF. The CDR3 nucleotides read TGTGCCACCGTGGGACAGGGTGGGGATACGCAGTATTTT.

The V call is TRBV6-5, the J call TRBJ1-4; D call uncertain. CDR3 size: 15 residues. CDR1 and CDR2 (germline): MNHEY, SVGAGI. V lost 5 bases and J lost 0, with 10 bases in between. The CDR3 region has the DNA TGTGCCAGCAGTAGTAGTAGCTCAACTAATGAAAAACTGTTTTTT. Translated, it gives CASSSSSSTNEKLFF.

The V and J genes are TRBV9 and TRBJ2-1, with 13 bases matching TRBD2. Germline lookup yields CDR1 SGDLS and CDR2 YYNGEE. The CDR3 has 15 amino acids. The ends lost 4 bases at V and 7 bases at J; junction bases unmatched: 5. The CDR3 sequence is CASSPGLAGFNEQFF. As DNA, the CDR3 is TGTGCCAGCAGCCCGGGACTAGCGGGATTTAATGAGCAGTTCTTC.

This clone was picked up a small number of times. The V gene is TRBV2, the J gene TRBJ2-1; 14 nucleotides align to TRBD2. J lost 8 bases, V lost 2 bases, and 2 bases had no gene match. CDR1 and CDR2 (germline): SNHLY, FYNNEI. The CDR3 sequence is 15 residues long. The CDR3: CASSELGLAGDEQFF. In DNA form, the CDR3 reads TGTGCCAGCAGTGAACTGGGACTAGCGGGAGATGAGCAGTTCTTC.

The chain's CDR3 is CSVRDSGQETQYF. The CDR3 DNA reads TGCAGCGTCCGGGACAGTGGGCAAGAGACCCAGTACTTC. The chain employs TRBV29-1 and TRBJ2-5, with TRBD1 matching over 7 bases. V gave up 6 bases and J gave up 2 bases; unmatched junction bases: 6. Germline V CDR1 and CDR2: SQVTM, ANQGSEA. This CDR3 contains 13 residues.

A few counts support this clone. This rearrangement joins TRBV10-3 to TRBJ2-2; a possible D gene is TRBD1 (6 bases). The CDR3 is 13 residues long. The germline V gene has CDR1 ENHRY and CDR2 SYGVKD. Trimming removed 8 bases at V and 0 bases at J, with 7 bases between. CDR3 protein: CAIGTSNTGELFF. The CDR3 bases are TGTGCCATCGGGACATCGAACACCGGGGAGCTGTTTTTT.

The chain has TRBV28 and TRBJ2-5; TRBD1 might be the D (6 bases). The CDR3 is 15 amino acids. CDR1 and CDR2 from the germline V gene are MDHEN and SYDVKM. V shed 6 bases and J shed 3 bases, with 17 bases lying between them. Here the CDR3 DNA reads TGTGCCAGCAGCTCGATTGGACAGACCAAAGAGACCCAGTACTTC. Translating it yields CASSSIGQTKETQYF.

V gene TRBV28 combines with J gene TRBJ1-1; D might be TRBD1 (5 bases). The CDR3 length is 15 residues. CDR1 is MDHEN, CDR2 SYDVKM, per germline. The V and J ends lost 7 bases and 6 bases respectively, with 21 bases between them. The CDR3 loop reads CASTLSEGVGSEAFF. In DNA, the CDR3 is TGTGCCAGCACCCTCTCGGAAGGGGTCGGGTCTGAAGCTTTCTTT.

The genes are TRBV9 and TRBJ1-6; 7 nucleotides align to TRBD1. The V gene's germline CDR1 is SGDLS and CDR2 YYNGEE. CDR3 size: 16 residues. Trimming took 4 bases from V and 7 from J; bases not matched to a gene: 11. Written as DNA, the CDR3 is TGTGCCAGCAGCAAACTGCCGGGACAGCTGAATTCACCCCTCCACTTT. Translating it yields CASSKLPGQLNSPLHF.

The chain combines TRBV11-2 with TRBJ2-1, with 9 positions matching TRBD2. Germline V CDR1 and CDR2: SGHAT, FQNNGV. CDR3 size: 16 residues. The trim removed 7 bases at V and 4 bases at J, leaving 11 bases unmatched. The CDR3 reads CASITGAGGTYNEQFF. The CDR3 coding sequence is TGTGCCAGCATCACGGGAGCGGGGGGAACATACAATGAGCAGTTCTTC.

The chain employs TRBV27 and TRBJ1-1; D remains ambiguous. The V end was cut by 3 bases, the J end by 5 bases, with 13 bases between. Per the germline V gene, CDR1 is MNHEY and CDR2 is SMNVEV (reference sequence). CDR3 length: 14 residues. The CDR3 protein is CASSFEGLWTEAFF. The CDR3 coding sequence is TGTGCCAGCAGTTTTGAAGGACTGTGGACTGAAGCTTTCTTT.

The rearrangement uses TRBV7-3 and TRBJ2-1, with a tentative D call TRBD1 (6 bases). CDR3 length: 15 amino acids. Trimming took off 3 bases at V and 6 bases at J, with 15 bases between the two ends. CDR1 and CDR2 (germline): SGHTA, FQGTGA. The CDR3 protein is CASSLSPGAGNEQFF. CDR3 DNA: TGTGCCAGCAGCTTGTCACCAGGGGCAGGCAATGAGCAGTTCTTC.

The chain has TRBV7-9 and TRBJ2-5; the D gene is possibly TRBD2 (5 bases). This CDR3 is built from 14 residues. CDR1 and CDR2 from the germline V gene are SEHNR and FQNEAQ (reference sequence). The V gene lost 5 bases and the J gene lost 5 bases, with 15 bases spanning the gap. CDR3 loop: CASSPRGARETQYF. The CDR3 DNA is TGTGCCAGCAGCCCCCGGGGAGCCCGGGAGACCCAGTACTTC.

CDR3 in DNA: TGCGCCAGCAGCTCCTGGGGGGACAGGTCACCCTATGGCTACACCTTC. This gives the protein CASSSWGDRSPYGYTF. The chain employs TRBV5-1 and TRBJ1-2, with TRBD1 matching 8 bases. Germline assignment: CDR1 SGHRS and CDR2 YFSETQ. Trimming took 3 bases from V and 4 from J; bases not matched to a gene: 11. CDR3 length: 16 amino acids. Combining the CDR3 with reference TRBV5-1 and TRBJ1-2 gives the whole variable domain KAGVTQTPRYLIKTRGQQVTLSCSPISGHRSVSWYQQTPGQGLQFLFEYFSETQRNKGNFPGRFSGRQFSNSRSEMNVSTLELGDSALYLCASSSWGDRSPYGYTFGSGTRLTVV.

The chain couples TRBV6-6 to TRBJ1-2; D gene ambiguous. Germline V gene lookup returns CDR1 MNHNY and CDR2 SVGAGI (reference sequence). This CDR3 has 14 residues. Trimming shortened V by 6 bases and J by 8 bases, and 19 bases separated the two germline ends. The CDR3 loop reads CASRPTGGGGGYTF. The CDR3, as DNA: TGTGCCAGCAGACCTACTGGCGGAGGTGGGGGCTACACCTTC.